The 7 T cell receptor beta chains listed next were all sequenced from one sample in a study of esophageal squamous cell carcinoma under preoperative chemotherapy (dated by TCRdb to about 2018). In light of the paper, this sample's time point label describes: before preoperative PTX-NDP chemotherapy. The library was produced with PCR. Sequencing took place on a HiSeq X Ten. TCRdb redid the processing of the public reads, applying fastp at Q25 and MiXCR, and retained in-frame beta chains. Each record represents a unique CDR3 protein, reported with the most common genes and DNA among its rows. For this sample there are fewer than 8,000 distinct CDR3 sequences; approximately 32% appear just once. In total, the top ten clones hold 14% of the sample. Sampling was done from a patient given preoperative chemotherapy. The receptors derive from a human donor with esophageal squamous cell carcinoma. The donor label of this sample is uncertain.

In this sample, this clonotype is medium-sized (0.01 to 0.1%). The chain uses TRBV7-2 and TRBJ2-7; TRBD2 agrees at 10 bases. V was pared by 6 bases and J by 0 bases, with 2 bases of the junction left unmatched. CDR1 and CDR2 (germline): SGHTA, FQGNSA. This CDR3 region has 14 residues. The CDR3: CASRPSGGSYEQYF. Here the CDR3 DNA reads TGTGCCAGCAGACCTAGCGGGGGCTCCTACGAGCAGTACTTC. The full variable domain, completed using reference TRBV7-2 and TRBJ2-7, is GAGVSQSPSNKVTEKGKDVELRCDPISGHTALYWYRQSLGQGLEFLIYFQGNSAPDKSGLPSDRFSAERTGGSVSTLTIQRTQQEDSAVYLCASRPSGGSYEQYFGPGTRLTVT.

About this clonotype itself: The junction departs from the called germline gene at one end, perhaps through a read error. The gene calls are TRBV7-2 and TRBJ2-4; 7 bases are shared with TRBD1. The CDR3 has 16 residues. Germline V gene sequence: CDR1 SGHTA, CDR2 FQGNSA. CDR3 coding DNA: TGTGCCAGGAGGCGAGGGCACAGGGGAAATGGAGACGTTCAGGACTTC. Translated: CARRRGHRGNGDVQDF.

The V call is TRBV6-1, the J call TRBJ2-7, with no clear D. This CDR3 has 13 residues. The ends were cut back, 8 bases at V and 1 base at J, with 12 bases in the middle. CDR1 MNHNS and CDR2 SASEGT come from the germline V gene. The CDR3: CASAPDESYEQYF. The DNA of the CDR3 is TGTGCCAGCGCCCCGGACGAGTCCTACGAGCAGTACTTC.

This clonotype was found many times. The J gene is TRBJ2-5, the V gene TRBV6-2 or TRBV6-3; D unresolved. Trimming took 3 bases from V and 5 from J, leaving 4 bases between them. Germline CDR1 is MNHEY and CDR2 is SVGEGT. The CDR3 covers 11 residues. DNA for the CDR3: TGTGCCAGCAGTTATAGGGAGACCCAGTACTTC. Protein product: CASSYRETQYF.

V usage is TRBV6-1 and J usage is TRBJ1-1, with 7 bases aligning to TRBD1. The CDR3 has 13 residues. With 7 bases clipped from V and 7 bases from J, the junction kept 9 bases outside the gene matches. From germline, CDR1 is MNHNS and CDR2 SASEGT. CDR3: CASIVPGGYEAFF. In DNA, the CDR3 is TGTGCCAGCATTGTTCCAGGGGGGTATGAAGCTTTCTTT.

CDR3 protein: CASREGETQFF. CDR3 nucleotides: TGTGCCAGTAGGGAGGGAGAGACCCAGTTCTTC. This chain uses TRBV19 with TRBJ2-1; maybe TRBD2 (6 bases). V dropped 6 bases and J dropped 13 bases, with 13 bases sitting between them. This CDR3 contains 11 residues. CDR1 is LNHDA and CDR2 is SQIVND in the germline V gene (reference sequence). Full variable domain (outside the CDR3, taken from reference TRBV19 and TRBJ2-1): DGGITQSPKYLFRKEGQNVTLSCEQNLNHDAMYWYRQDPGQGLRLIYYSQIVNDFQKGDIAEGYSVSREKKESFPLTVTSAQKNPTAFYLCASREGETQFFGPGTRLTVL.

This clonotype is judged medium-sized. The CDR3 nucleotides read TGTGCCAGCAGCTCCGTGATCACAGATACGCAGTATTTT. This encodes CASSSVITDTQYF. The rearrangement uses TRBV7-2 and TRBJ2-3; D gene unclear. V lost 4 bases to trimming and J lost 2 bases, with 7 bases between them. In germline, CDR1 is SGHTA, CDR2 FQGNSA. This CDR3 is built from 13 residues.